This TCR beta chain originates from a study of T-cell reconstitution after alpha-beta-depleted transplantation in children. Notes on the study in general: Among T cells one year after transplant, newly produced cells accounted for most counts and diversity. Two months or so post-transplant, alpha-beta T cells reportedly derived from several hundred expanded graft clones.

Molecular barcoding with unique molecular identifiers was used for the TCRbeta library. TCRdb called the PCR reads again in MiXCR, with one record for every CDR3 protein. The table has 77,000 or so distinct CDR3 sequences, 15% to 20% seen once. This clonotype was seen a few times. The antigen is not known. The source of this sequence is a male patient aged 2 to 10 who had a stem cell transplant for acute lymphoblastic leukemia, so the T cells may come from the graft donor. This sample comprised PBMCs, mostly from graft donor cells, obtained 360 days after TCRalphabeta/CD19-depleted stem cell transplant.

The chain's CDR3 is CAISPPATRSGANVLTF. The CDR3 coding sequence is TGTGCCATCAGCCCCCCAGCGACCCGCTCTGGGGCCAACGTCCTGACTTTC. J is TRBJ2-6 and V is TRBV10-3; unclear D gene. The V end was cut by 6 bases, the J end by 0 bases, with 15 bases between. The CDR3 has 17 amino acids. Germline CDR1 is ENHRY and CDR2 is SYGVKD.